Listed here is a single TCR beta chain. Its target is unknown. Carrying UMI labels, the TRB cDNA libraries were prepared through 5' RACE. TCRdb reprocessed the 5' RACE reads and keeps a single row for each CDR3 protein, giving no DNA. The data include some 68,000 distinct CDR3 sequences; the top ten clones carry over 4%. The data were obtained in a study of CXCR3-negative and CXCR3-positive naive CD8 T cells. Study-level points and caveats: Comparably high diversity marked both naive subsets, whereas memory CD8+ cells had much lower diversity. Similar TRBV-TRBJ usage was seen in naive cells (both CXCR3-negative and CXCR3-positive), but memory cells differed. TRB CDR3s of CXCR3-positive naive cells were more hydrophobic than those of CXCR3-negative naive cells.

There are 15 residues in the CDR3. Germline CDR1 is SQVTM and CDR2 is ANQGSEA. The clonotype comes from a human donor in good health. Some clones in this sample may be carry-over from other donors' samples. The gene calls are TRBV29-1 and TRBJ1-2; TCRdb lists TRBD1, though no DNA is available to test this call. Sequenced sample: naive CXCR3+ CD8+ T cells from blood. Subset described: CD45RO-CCR7+CD27+CD95- naive CD8+ T cells expressing CXCR3 (TNR3+). CDR3 loop: CSVEDATSGLDGYTF.